This TCR beta chain was documented in a study of cytomegalovirus exposure and HLA in healthy donors. Background on the study: A later analysis reported the same platform for the 120 validation repertoires and the 650 to 750 first-cohort repertoires.

The donors were in the roughly 130-subject validation cohort, distinct from the 666-subject first cohort. The method was immunoSEQ multiplex PCR; TCRdb's version includes in-frame clones alone and lacks a portion of them. The sample holds more than 250,000 clones, about nine tenths seen once. In the case of this clone: Its target is unknown.

Study-wide results and caveats: Specific recognition of CMV antigens was confirmed in vitro for three chains (all CMV-associated).

Sequencing was performed on PBMCs. This clonotype originated in a woman aged 25-40 years in good health and CMV-seronegative.

CDR3 sequence reads: CASSSSGRNTDTQYF. DNA for the CDR3: TGTGCCAGCAGCTCAAGCGGGAGAAACACAGATACGCAGTATTTT. The V gene is TRBV7-6, the J gene TRBJ2-3, with 8 bases lining up with TRBD2. The J segment lost 2 bases and the V segment lost 4 bases, leaving 5 bases of the junction unmatched. Germline V gene lookup returns CDR1 SGHVS and CDR2 FNYEAQ. The CDR3 covers 15 residues.